This T cell receptor (beta chain) was retrieved from a study of cytomegalovirus exposure and HLA in healthy donors (dated by TCRdb to the late 2010s). Regarding the study in general: An earlier analysis of around 600 of the donors reported approximately 290 Gb of sequence data and some 100 million unique TCR beta sequences from 150 million to 200 million T cells. In addition to the first cohort of around 670 subjects, a separate validation cohort of over 90 different subjects was used. Of the roughly 410 genotyped donors, roughly 80% were placed in the genetic ancestry cluster associated with self-reported Caucasian donors. The study aimed to test whether cataloging public T cell receptors could reveal signatures of past pathogen exposure. Because of strong linkage in the cohort, roughly five DR-DQ haplotypes were treated as single units for association and clustering. Every repertoire in the discovery cohort had been generated on one and the same sequencing platform. The later analysis used no new phenotypic data to find candidate immune exposures, relying instead on TCR beta sequences and their occurrence across donors. Using immunosequencing, the study profiled T cell repertoires from around 680 subjects and related those repertoires to cytomegalovirus serostatus. Class I and class II HLA loci were covered by the typing at four-digit resolution. An early release that covered some 640 HLA-typed donors contained approximately 300 gigabases of sequencing data and some 87 million unique TCR sequences. To study patterns of TCR occurrence, a later analysis re-analyzed previously published TCR beta repertoires from hundreds of donors and added high-resolution HLA genotyping. Donor age, sex, ethnicity and CMV serostatus were collected together with the repertoire data. In a later genetic analysis, genome-wide SNP genotypes for about 60% of the 666 donors were used, and that subset was treated as a discovery cohort. An earlier analysis of 587 of the donors applied high-throughput TCR beta sequencing to assess whether each TCR beta V gene segment acted as functional or pseudogenic. On average, around 240,000 unique TCR beta nucleotide sequences were sequenced per donor among a few hundred genotyped donors of the cohort, with roughly 20% of those sequences being non-productive. The study combined high-throughput TCR immunosequencing, statistical association of individual TCRs with disease status, and machine learning to predict cytomegalovirus infection status. Typing coverage differed by locus: A, B, C, DRB1 and DQB1 were typed in roughly 620-630 donors, DQA1 in 522, DPA1 in 600 to 610, and DPB1 in just under 480.

Summary of the overall study and its limitations: When HLA alleles, especially DR and DQ, strongly co-occurred, TCR associations were difficult to assign to individual alleles. A few of the identified cytomegalovirus-associated TCR beta chains were confirmed in vitro to be specific for cytomegalovirus antigens. Most TCR sequences were seen in very few donors, while some public TCRs were found in many individuals. The earlier analysis of about 600 of the donors excluded fewer than 20 rarely observed V segments, including chromosome 9 orphons, because counts were too low. The classifier was reported to diagnose cytomegalovirus status with high specificity and sensitivity in both the original and validation cohorts. An association between a missense DCLRE1C variant and V-gene and J-gene trimming of TCR beta chains was found in a later genetic analysis and replicated in an independent cohort. A total of about 180 TCR beta chains were listed by the study as associated with cytomegalovirus. Some IMGT-functional V segments, including TRBV6-2 and TRBV6-3, could not be told apart with the 87-base-pair reads, so those segments were excluded. Linkage disequilibrium might explain the correlated functional status among segregating V segments, but an unknown experimental factor could not be ruled out. A further reported finding was that TCR beta sequences accurately predicted the HLA-A and HLA-B alleles for most subjects in the first cohort. Because HLA typing was unavailable for some donors at each locus, only the typed subset was used in association tests. It was suggested by the authors that the approach could potentially be generalized to other disease states and immunological phenotypes. The sequencing pipeline was judged likely to have produced a cluster of highly shared sequence variants as a technical artifact. A later genetic analysis reported fewer N-insertions in productive TCRs among donors in an Asian-associated ancestry cluster than the roughly 620-donor mean. In a later analysis, TCR association rates were found to vary across HLA loci, with the most associated TCRs seen for DRB1 alleles and the fewest for HLA-C alleles. Compared with equally common non-associated chains, HLA-associated TCR beta chains in a later analysis were more clonally expanded and had lower generation probabilities. At a false discovery rate of 0.05, a later analysis linked 16,000 or so TCR beta sequences to specific HLA alleles. In a later analysis, most CMV-associated TCR beta chains were found to appear HLA-restricted, with HLA associations seemingly driven largely by CMV exposure. Presence/absence analyses assumed roughly uniform sequencing depth across donors, an assumption that may not hold. For the cohort, immune exposure information was limited to CMV serostatus. In an earlier analysis of about 540 of the donors, most TCR beta V segments were observed in productive rearrangements about 87% or about 30% of the time, broadly matching IMGT annotations. A later analysis reported that several top co-occurrence clusters appeared linked to parvovirus B19, influenza, CMV and Epstein-Barr virus. This cohort had only TCR beta chains sequenced, and the lack of alpha or paired-chain data limited which features could be detected.

Its CDR3 holds 15 amino acids, cysteine through phenylalanine. Only the CDR3 region is kept as DNA, spanning 45 bases read in frame from base 1. The germline V gene (reference sequence) gives CDR1 as SEHNR and CDR2 as FQNEAQ. The cohort comprised hundreds of healthy bone marrow donors. At the time of sampling, all cohort members were nominally healthy, though unrecorded immune exposures were likely present. The donor was CMV seropositive and was included in the group of 250 to 300 seropositive cohort members. Every donor gave a peripheral blood sample, and the peripheral blood mononuclear cells from that sample were used for TCR beta sequencing. Genomic DNA was extracted from the blood cell samples with the Qiagen DNeasy Blood Extraction Kit. Library generation was performed with the immunoSEQ multiplex PCR assay. For the multiplex PCR, a mixture combining 60 forward primers for TCR Vbeta segments and 13 reverse primers for TCR Jbeta segments was used. The CDR3 region of rearranged TCR beta genes was amplified from genomic DNA by a multiplex PCR assay. On the Illumina HiSeq System, the amplified TCR beta libraries were sequenced as 87-base-pair reads. In the original analysis: In a later analysis, tens of millions of unique TCR beta chains were counted across the roughly 670 repertoires, and roughly 11 million of these chains were shared by at least two donors. A nearest-neighbor algorithm error-corrected the raw reads and collapsed the reads into unique sequences, merging closely related sequences to remove PCR and sequencing errors. Alignment of CDR3 sequences to IMGT reference sequences was used to assign V, D and J gene segments. Each retained sequence needed at least a six-nucleotide match to both a V gene segment and a J gene segment. Rearrangements were classified as productive when the CDR3 lacked stop codons and remained in frame with V and J, and all other rearrangements were classified as non-productive. CDR3 was defined according to IMGT convention as the region running from the second conserved V-encoded cysteine to the conserved J-encoded phenylalanine. Sequences without an unambiguous match to a single V gene segment were excluded from the earlier analysis of a few hundred of the donors. An earlier analysis of a few hundred of the donors called V segments functional above 56.7% productive rearrangements and segregating when the between-donor standard deviation exceeded 5%. To diagnose cytomegalovirus status from the catalog of TCR beta chain sequences, a statistical classification framework was built. In a later analysis, V and J genes were assigned by comparing TCR nucleotide sequences against IMGT/GENE-DB human TR gene sequences. In a later analysis, CDR3 sequences and most-parsimonious VDJ recombination scenarios were assigned using the TCRdist pipeline. In a later analysis, each TCR beta chain was defined by its CDR3 amino acid sequence together with its V-gene family, and reads without a unique V-gene family were excluded. In a later analysis, a few hundred highly shared, low-generation-probability nucleotide sequences were removed to address suspected cross-contamination and a sequencing artifact. For each public chain, a later analysis derived a clonal expansion index from normalized ranks of inferred template counts within each repertoire. In a later analysis, generation probabilities were computed with a VDJ recombination model fitted to out-of-frame rearrangements, and the resulting probabilities were checked against IGoR. In a later analysis, TCR-TCR, TCR-HLA and TCR-CMV co-occurrence was scored with hypergeometric tests, and a repertoire-size bias correction was applied to TCR pairs. A later analysis estimated false discovery rates by permuting HLA or CMV assignments 20 times. In a later analysis, co-occurring TCRs were grouped using DBSCAN, and TCRdist sequence similarity was added for clustering within HLA-allele-positive subsets. For co-occurrence clustering, repertoires with fewer than 30,000 or more than 120,000 public chains were excluded, along with 4 to 6 repertoires with anomalous nucleotide sharing. TCRdb stores this immuneACCESS table with in-frame sequences only. Part of the clones is absent; in the studies checked, under half of the shortfall reflects unresolved V genes, and no reason is known for the rest. The V and J calls and the clone size are those of that table, but D and trimming were determined from the DNA. The table for this sample lists nearly 110,000 clones; 82% of them were counted only once. 2% to 3% of the sample is in the top ten clones.

As regards this clone: The target of this receptor is not known. The junction departs from the called germline gene at one end, perhaps through a read error.

The clonotype was recovered from a man younger than 45 in good health and CMV-seropositive. The sample was PBMCs. The chain was built from TRBV7-9 and TRBJ2-1; 10 of the junction bases match TRBD2. The CDR3 amino acid sequence is: CSSSVIAGGHNEQFF. In nucleotide form, the sequence is TGTTCCAGCAGCGTCATAGCGGGGGGTCACAATGAGCAGTTCTTC. Reference TRBV7-9 and TRBJ2-1 genes cover what lies past the CDR3, so the full variable domain is DTGVSQNPRHKITKRGQNVTFRCDPISEHNRLYWYRQTLGQGPEFLTYFQNEAQLEKSRLLSDRFSAERPKGSFSTLEIQRTEQGDSAMYLCSSSVIAGGHNEQFFGPGTRLTVL.